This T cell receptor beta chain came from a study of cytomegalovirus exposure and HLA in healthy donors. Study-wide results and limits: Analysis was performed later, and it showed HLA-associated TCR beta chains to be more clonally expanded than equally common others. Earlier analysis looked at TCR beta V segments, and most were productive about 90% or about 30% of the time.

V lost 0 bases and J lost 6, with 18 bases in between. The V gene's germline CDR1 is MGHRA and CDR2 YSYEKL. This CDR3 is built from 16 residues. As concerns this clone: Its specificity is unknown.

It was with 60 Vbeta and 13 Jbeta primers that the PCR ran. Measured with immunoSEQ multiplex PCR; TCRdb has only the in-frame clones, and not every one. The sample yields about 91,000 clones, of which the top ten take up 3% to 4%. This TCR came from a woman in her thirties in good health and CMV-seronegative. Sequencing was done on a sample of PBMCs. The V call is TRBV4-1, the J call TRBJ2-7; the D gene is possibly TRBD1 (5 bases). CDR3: CASSQESTTVLIEQYF. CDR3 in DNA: TGCGCCAGCAGCCAAGAGTCCACGACAGTCCTTATCGAGCAGTACTTC.